The 21 T cell receptor beta chains below come from one sample, sequenced in a study of early T cells in non-severe SARS-CoV-2 infection. TCRdb reprocessed the 5' RACE reads with MiXCR, giving one entry per CDR3 protein. The sample contains tens of thousands of distinct CDR3 sequences, 9.5% of which appear only once. The specimen sequenced was whole blood. These receptors were collected from an adult who was a healthcare worker with PCR-confirmed SARS-CoV-2 infection or an uninfected control (not recorded which).

Ten or more counts support this clonotype. This chain uses TRBV15 with TRBJ1-1; D not resolved. The germline V gene has CDR1 LNHNV and CDR2 YYDKDF (reference sequence). CDR3 length: 13 residues. Between the trimmed V and J ends, which lost 0 bases and 1 base, there was a span of 3 bases. The CDR3 region is CATSRERNTEAFF. In DNA, the CDR3 is TGTGCCACCAGCAGAGAGCGGAACACTGAAGCTTTCTTT.

This rearrangement joins TRBV6-5 to TRBJ2-1; D ambiguous. The CDR3 extends over 11 amino acids. V dropped 4 bases and J dropped 8 bases, with 6 bases sitting between them. From germline, CDR1 is MNHEY and CDR2 SVGAGI. The CDR3 reads CASSSFDEQFF. The CDR3 DNA sequence: TGTGCCAGCAGTTCTTTCGATGAGCAGTTCTTC.

The chain has TRBV7-7 and TRBJ2-1, with D uncertain. This CDR3 spans 15 amino acids. CDR1 and CDR2 from the germline V gene are SSHAT and FNYEAQ (reference sequence). V was clipped by 7 bases and J by 9 bases, with 22 bases between them. The CDR3 coding sequence is TGTGCCAGCACCTCGACGCATCAGTCTGGGTGTGAGCAGTTCTTC. Translation: CASTSTHQSGCEQFF.

This clonotype was detected ten times or more. The chain has TRBV7-3 and TRBJ2-1; 9 bases match TRBD2. The CDR3 covers 19 residues. V was clipped by 0 bases and J by 6 bases; unmatched bases: 15. Germline V gene sequence: CDR1 SGHTA, CDR2 FQGTGA. CDR3 amino acids: CASSLTSASGIGLVNEQFF. Written as DNA, the CDR3 is TGTGCCAGCAGCTTAACTTCGGCTAGCGGGATTGGGTTAGTCAATGAGCAGTTCTTC.

This clonotype appeared a few times. The chain uses TRBV25-1 and TRBJ1-6, with D unclear. The CDR3 runs to 16 residues. CDR1 is MGHDK and CDR2 is SYGVNS in the germline V gene. V shed 3 bases and J shed 8 bases, with 17 bases lying between them. DNA of the CDR3: TGTGCCAGCAGTGACCGGGCCCCACTGGTCGATTCACCCCTCCACTTT. Translating it yields CASSDRAPLVDSPLHF. Complete variable domain (other parts from reference TRBV25-1 and TRBJ1-6): EADIYQTPRYLVIGTGKKITLECSQTMGHDKMYWYQQDPGMELHLIHYSYGVNSTEKGDLSSESTVSRIRTEHFPLTLESARPSHTSQYLCASSDRAPLVDSPLHFGNGTRLTVT.

This clonotype was recorded many times. V is TRBV20-1 and J is TRBJ2-1; the match to TRBD2 covers 9 bases. The CDR3 is 14 amino acids. Trimming cost V 0 bases and J 10 bases; bases outside gene matches: 7. Germline CDR1 reads DFQATT; CDR2 reads SNEGSKA (reference sequence). The CDR3 nucleotides are TGCAGTGCTAGAGATCCTAGCGGGATAGACGAGCAGTTCTTC. Translation gives CSARDPSGIDEQFF.

This clonotype occurred many times. The V and J genes are TRBV2 and TRBJ1-5; weak D call: TRBD1 (5 bases). Trimming shortened V by 8 bases and J by 4 bases, and 12 bases separated the two germline ends. Germline V lookup: CDR1 SNHLY, CDR2 FYNNEI. This CDR3 contains 13 residues. CDR3 nucleotide sequence: TGTGCCAGCGTACAGGACCTTAATCAGCCCCAGCATTTT. Its translation is CASVQDLNQPQHF.

In this sample, this clonotype turned up many times. The chain couples TRBV20-1 to TRBJ2-4, with a tentative D call TRBD1 (7 bases). CDR1 DFQATT and CDR2 SNEGSKA come from the germline V gene (reference sequence). Trimming removed 7 bases at V and 1 base at J, with 17 bases between. The CDR3 sequence is 15 residues long. The CDR3 sequence: CSGEGGGMAKNIQYF. CDR3 DNA: TGCAGTGGGGAAGGAGGGGGCATGGCCAAAAACATTCAGTACTTC.

At least ten counts were recorded for this clonotype. The chain is built from TRBV29-1 and TRBJ2-5, with 10 bases that match TRBD1. The CDR3 spans 15 residues. The germline gives CDR1 SQVTM, CDR2 ANQGSEA. V dropped 7 bases and J dropped 4; count of bases not matched to a gene: 12. The CDR3 coding sequence is TGCAGCGCCGAAGGGGAGACAGGGGGCCGAGAGACCCAGTACTTC. It encodes CSAEGETGGRETQYF.

Ten or more counts support this clonotype. The V gene is TRBV10-3, the J gene TRBJ2-6; D gene unclear. Germline V gives CDR1 ENHRY, CDR2 SYGVKD. The CDR3 consists of 16 residues. The V end lost 7 bases, the J end lost 0 bases, and 13 bases lay between the germline ends. The CDR3 DNA follows: TGTGCCATCACCCGATCACCAACCTCTGGGGCCAACGTCCTGACTTTC. The encoded protein is CAITRSPTSGANVLTF.

The chain combines TRBV29-1 with TRBJ2-3, with unresolved D. Trimming left V 2 bases short and J 0 bases short, with 6 bases between. The germline CDR1 and CDR2 sequences are SQVTM and ANQGSEA. This CDR3 comprises 13 residues. The CDR3 is CSVEPSSTDTQYF. Written as DNA, the CDR3 is TGCAGCGTTGAACCCTCTAGCACAGATACGCAGTATTTT.

This clonotype was seen a handful of times. The chain links TRBV27 to TRBJ2-6; D is unresolved. This CDR3 region has 17 residues. V gave up 0 bases and J gave up 0 bases, with 9 bases separating them. Germline CDR1 MNHEY, CDR2 SMNVEV (reference sequence). CDR3 sequence reads: CASSLSTVLSGANVLTF. The CDR3 nucleotides are TGTGCCAGCAGTTTATCCACAGTCCTCTCTGGGGCCAACGTCCTGACTTTC.

Many counts were recorded for this clonotype. The rearrangement joins TRBV5-1 to TRBJ2-1; 7 nucleotides align to TRBD2. J lost 2 bases, V lost 4 bases, and 9 bases had no gene match. This CDR3 is built from 16 residues. Germline V lookup: CDR1 SGHRS, CDR2 YFSETQ. For the CDR3, the DNA is TGCGCCAGCAGCCTCGATGCTAGCGGAGCCTACAATGAGCAGTTCTTC. Translation gives CASSLDASGAYNEQFF.

V is TRBV24-1 and J is TRBJ2-1; 9 nucleotides match TRBD2. The CDR3 covers 15 residues. CDR1 is KGHDR and CDR2 is SFDVKD in the germline V gene. With 5 bases clipped from V and 5 bases from J, the junction kept 6 bases outside the gene matches. In nucleotides, the CDR3 is TGTGCCACCAGTGTAGCGGGAGAGGTCCACAATGAGCAGTTCTTC. Translated: CATSVAGEVHNEQFF.

This chain links TRBV6-1 with TRBJ2-1; weak D call: TRBD2 (5 bases). Germline values: CDR1 MNHNS, CDR2 SASEGT. Deletions cut 3 bases from V and 8 bases from J, with 14 bases between. The length of the CDR3 is 14 residues. CDR3 in DNA: TGTGCCAGCAGTGAGCGTCGAGGGTTGCATGAGCAGTTCTTC. Translation: CASSERRGLHEQFF.

CDR3 region: CSASPGQGAGEKLFF. In nucleotides, the CDR3 is TGCAGTGCTAGCCCAGGACAGGGGGCGGGCGAAAAACTGTTTTTT. This chain uses TRBV20-1 with TRBJ1-4; 11 bases are a match to TRBD1. J gave up 8 bases and V 3 bases, and 8 bases lay outside the gene matches. CDR1 DFQATT and CDR2 SNEGSKA come from the germline V gene (reference sequence). The CDR3 contains 15 residues.

In this sample, this clonotype turned up many times. This chain joins TRBV2 and TRBJ2-3; TRBD2 aligns across 10 bases. Germline CDR1 is SNHLY and CDR2 is FYNNEI. The V and J ends lost 3 bases and 2 bases, in that order; junction bases with no gene match: 8. This CDR3 is built from 17 residues. The DNA for the CDR3 is TGTGCCAGCAGTGAGGGCCCAAGCGGGGGGGCCACAGATACGCAGTATTTT. Translated, it gives CASSEGPSGGATDTQYF.

This clonotype was counted many times. The chain uses TRBV19 and TRBJ2-1; D gene ambiguous. V was clipped by 7 bases and J by 7 bases, with 8 bases between them. Germline V gene lookup returns CDR1 LNHDA and CDR2 SQIVND (reference sequence). The CDR3 length is 11 residues. The CDR3 protein is CASTRMNEQFF. The CDR3 region has the DNA TGTGCCAGTACACGGATGAATGAGCAGTTCTTC.

Many counts were recorded for this clonotype. This rearrangement joins TRBV29-1 to TRBJ2-7; 11 nucleotides line up with TRBD1. Unmatched junction bases numbered 6, after V lost 0 bases and J lost 5 bases. The CDR3 is made up of 15 amino acids. Per the germline V gene, CDR1 is SQVTM and CDR2 is ANQGSEA. The CDR3 nucleotides are TGCAGCGTTGAAGATCGGACAGGGGGCCGCAACGAGCAGTACTTC. It translates to CSVEDRTGGRNEQYF.

This clonotype was counted many times. The CDR3 region has the DNA TGTGCCAGCAGTCCACTAGCGGGAGTCGGTGAGCAGTTCTTC. This sequence encodes CASSPLAGVGEQFF. The V gene is TRBV6-2 or TRBV6-3, the J gene TRBJ2-1, with 11 bases aligning to TRBD2. The V gene's germline CDR1 is MNHEY and CDR2 SVGEGT. The CDR3 is 14 residues long. V shed 5 bases and J 9 bases; nucleotides not matched to a gene: 6.

The chain combines TRBV2 with TRBJ1-6; no clear D gene. Germline V gene data show CDR1 as SNHLY and CDR2 as FYNNEI. The V gene lost 8 bases and the J gene lost 6 bases, with 11 bases spanning the gap. The CDR3 runs 13 residues. The CDR3 sequence: CASPRGPNSPLHF. The CDR3 nucleotides are TGTGCCAGCCCTCGAGGTCCTAATTCACCCCTCCACTTT. The entire variable domain, with the rest obtained from reference TRBV2 and TRBJ1-6, is as follows: EPEVTQTPSHQVTQMGQEVILRCVPISNHLYFYWYRQILGQKVEFLVSFYNNEISEKSEIFDDQFSVERPDGSNFTLKIRSTKLEDSAMYFCASPRGPNSPLHFGNGTRLTVT.